What follows are 3 T cell receptor beta chains derived from one specimen sequenced in a study of cytomegalovirus exposure and HLA in healthy donors. TCRdb keeps only in-frame clones here, not all; method: immunoSEQ multiplex PCR. The repertoire consists of over 150,000 clones, with approximately 87% occurring once and the leading ten covering 5.5% to 6%. The sequenced sample was PBMCs. The receptors were sampled from a woman aged 30 to 39 in good health and CMV-seronegative.

This chain uses TRBV2 with TRBJ2-5; D is undetermined. V was shortened by 7 bases and J by 3 bases, with 9 bases between the two germline ends. The CDR3 is 12 amino acids. Looked up from germline, CDR1 is SNHLY and CDR2 is FYNNEI. This CDR3 is CASMSVEETQYF. The CDR3 nucleotides read TGTGCCAGCATGAGCGTAGAAGAGACCCAGTACTTC.

The chain is built from TRBV7-2 and TRBJ2-1; tentative D call: TRBD2 (6 bases). Germline CDR1 is SGHTA and CDR2 is FQGNSA. CDR3 size: 16 residues. V lost 5 bases and J lost 5, with 19 bases in between. CDR3 loop: CASSPGRLVGNNEQFF. CDR3 nucleotides: TGTGCCAGCAGCCCAGGAAGACTAGTGGGGAACAATGAGCAGTTCTTC.

This clone was seen ten or more times. This CDR3 is CASTVRGEADTQYF. The CDR3 DNA is TGTGCCAGCACCGTCAGGGGGGAGGCAGATACGCAGTATTTT. This sequence joins TRBV7-8 and TRBJ2-3, with D possibly TRBD1 on 7 matching bases. V was pared by 7 bases and J by 4 bases, with 15 bases between. This CDR3 is built from 14 residues. Germline V gene sequence: CDR1 SGHVS, CDR2 FQNEAQ.